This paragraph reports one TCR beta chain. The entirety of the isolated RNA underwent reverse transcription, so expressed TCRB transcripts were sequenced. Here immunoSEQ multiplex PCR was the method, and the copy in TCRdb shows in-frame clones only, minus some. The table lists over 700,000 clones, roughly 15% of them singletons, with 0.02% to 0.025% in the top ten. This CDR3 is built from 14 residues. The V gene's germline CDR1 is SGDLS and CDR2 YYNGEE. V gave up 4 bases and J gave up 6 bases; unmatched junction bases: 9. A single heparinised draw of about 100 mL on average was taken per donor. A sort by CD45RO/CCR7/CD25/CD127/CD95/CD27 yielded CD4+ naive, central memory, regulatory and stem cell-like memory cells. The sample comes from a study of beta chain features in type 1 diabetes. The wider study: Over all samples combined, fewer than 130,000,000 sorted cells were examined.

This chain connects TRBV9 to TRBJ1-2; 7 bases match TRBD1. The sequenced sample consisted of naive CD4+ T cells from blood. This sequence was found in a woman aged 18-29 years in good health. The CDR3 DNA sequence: TGTGCCAGCAGCTCGAGGACAGGTAGAGATGGCTACACCTTC. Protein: CASSSRTGRDGYTF.